This T cell receptor (beta chain) was recovered during a study of T cells in Graves' hyperthyroidism and ophthalmopathy. Study-level points and caveats: Peripheral blood also featured most of the thyroid clonotypes expanded above 0.001.

This clonotype has at least ten counts. Its antigen is currently unknown. RNA transcripts served as the template for amplifying TCR beta CDR3 regions. RT-PCR in the first round (using the HTBI primer set) targeted the TCR CDR3. One entry per CDR3 protein results from TCRdb running MiXCR on the multiplex PCR reads. The sample contains 90,000 to 120,000 distinct CDR3 sequences, 15% to 20% of which appear only once. The J segment lost 4 bases and the V segment lost 3 bases, leaving 3 bases of the junction unmatched. Per the germline V gene, CDR1 is SGHKS and CDR2 is YYEKEE (reference sequence). The CDR3 loop spans 14 amino acids. These patients, aged 18 to 65, had recently diagnosed hyperthyroidism lasting under 2 months.

Material for sequencing was blood. The J gene is TRBJ2-1, the V gene TRBV5-5, with 8 bases that match TRBD2. The sequence was collected from a woman aged 45-59 years with Graves' hyperthyroidism. CDR3 DNA sequence: TGTGCCAGCAGCTCCGGGACTAGGTACAATGAGCAGTTCTTC. Amino acid sequence: CASSSGTRYNEQFF.